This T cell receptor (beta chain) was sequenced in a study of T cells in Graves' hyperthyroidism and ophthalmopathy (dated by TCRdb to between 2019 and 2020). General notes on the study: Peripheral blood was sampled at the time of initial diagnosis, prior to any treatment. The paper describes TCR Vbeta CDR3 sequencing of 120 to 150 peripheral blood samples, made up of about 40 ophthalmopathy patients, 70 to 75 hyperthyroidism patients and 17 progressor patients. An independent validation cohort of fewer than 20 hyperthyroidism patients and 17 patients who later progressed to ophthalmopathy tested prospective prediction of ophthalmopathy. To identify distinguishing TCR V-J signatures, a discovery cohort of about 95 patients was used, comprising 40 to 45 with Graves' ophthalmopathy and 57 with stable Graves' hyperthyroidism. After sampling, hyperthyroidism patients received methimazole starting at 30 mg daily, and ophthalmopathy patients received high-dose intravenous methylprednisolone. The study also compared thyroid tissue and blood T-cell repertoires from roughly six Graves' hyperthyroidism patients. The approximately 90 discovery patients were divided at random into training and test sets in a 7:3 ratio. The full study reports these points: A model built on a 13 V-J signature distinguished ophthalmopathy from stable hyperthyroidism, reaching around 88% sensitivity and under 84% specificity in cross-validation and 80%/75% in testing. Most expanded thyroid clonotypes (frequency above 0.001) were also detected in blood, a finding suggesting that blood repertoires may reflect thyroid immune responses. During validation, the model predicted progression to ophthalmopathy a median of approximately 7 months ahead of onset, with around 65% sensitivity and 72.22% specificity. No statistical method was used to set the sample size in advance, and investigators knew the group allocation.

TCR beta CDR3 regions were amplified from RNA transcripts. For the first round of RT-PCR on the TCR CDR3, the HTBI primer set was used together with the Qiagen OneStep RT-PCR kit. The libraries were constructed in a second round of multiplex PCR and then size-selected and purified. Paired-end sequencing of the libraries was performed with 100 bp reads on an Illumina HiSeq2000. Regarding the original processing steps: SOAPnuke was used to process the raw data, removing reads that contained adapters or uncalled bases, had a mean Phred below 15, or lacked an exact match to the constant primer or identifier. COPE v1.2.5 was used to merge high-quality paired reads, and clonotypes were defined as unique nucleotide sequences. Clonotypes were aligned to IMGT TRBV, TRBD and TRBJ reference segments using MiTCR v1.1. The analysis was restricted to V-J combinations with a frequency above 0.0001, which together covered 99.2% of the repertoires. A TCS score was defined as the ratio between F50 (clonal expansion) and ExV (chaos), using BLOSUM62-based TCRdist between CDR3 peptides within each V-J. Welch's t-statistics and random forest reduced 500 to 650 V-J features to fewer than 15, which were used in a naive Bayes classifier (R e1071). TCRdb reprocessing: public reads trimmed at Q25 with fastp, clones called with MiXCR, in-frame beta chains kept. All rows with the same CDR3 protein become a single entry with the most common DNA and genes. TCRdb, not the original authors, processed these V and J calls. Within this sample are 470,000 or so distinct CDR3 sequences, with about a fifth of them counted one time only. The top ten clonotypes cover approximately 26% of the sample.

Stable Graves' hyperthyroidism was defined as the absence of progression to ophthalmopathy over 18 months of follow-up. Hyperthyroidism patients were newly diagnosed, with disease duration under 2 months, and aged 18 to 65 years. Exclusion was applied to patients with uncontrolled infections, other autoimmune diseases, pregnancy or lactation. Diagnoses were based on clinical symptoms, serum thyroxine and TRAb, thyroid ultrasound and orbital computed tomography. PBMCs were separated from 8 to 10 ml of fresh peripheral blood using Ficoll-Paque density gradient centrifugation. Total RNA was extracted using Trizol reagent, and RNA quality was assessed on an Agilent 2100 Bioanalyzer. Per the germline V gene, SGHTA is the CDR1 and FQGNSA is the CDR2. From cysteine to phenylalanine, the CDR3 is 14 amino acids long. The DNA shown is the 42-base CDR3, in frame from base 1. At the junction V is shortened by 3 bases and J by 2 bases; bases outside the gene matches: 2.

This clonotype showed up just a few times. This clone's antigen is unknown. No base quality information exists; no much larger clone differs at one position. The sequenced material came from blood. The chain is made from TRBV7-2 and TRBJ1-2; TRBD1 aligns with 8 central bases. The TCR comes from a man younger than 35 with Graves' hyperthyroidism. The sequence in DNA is TGTGCCAGCAGCTTGGGACAGGAGAACTATGGCTACACCTTC. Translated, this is CASSLGQENYGYTF.